This TCR beta chain was retrieved from a study of beta chain features in type 1 diabetes. The overall study: The patients were much like the healthy donors in age, gender and cell yields.

General study findings and limits: Type 1 diabetes patients showed a moderate but significant shortening of TCRB CDR3s in all four CD4+ subsets.

Details on this clone: What it binds is unknown.

CD4+ naive, central memory, regulatory and stem cell-like memory cells were sorted via CD45RO/CCR7/CD25/CD127/CD95/CD27. What was sequenced were expressed TCRB transcripts, since all of the isolated RNA had been reverse transcribed. Profiled with immunoSEQ multiplex PCR; TCRdb holds only in-frame clones, not every one. The sample includes about 150,000 clones, roughly 9% of them seen just once. From germline, CDR1 is SNHLY and CDR2 FYNNEI. This CDR3 has 12 amino acids. The V and J ends lost 6 bases and 15 bases, in that order; junction bases with no gene match: 8. The clonotype originates from a woman aged 25 to 39 with type 1 diabetes. V gene TRBV2 combines with J gene TRBJ2-4; 10 nucleotides match TRBD1. The sample comprised central memory CD4+ T cells from blood. DNA for the CDR3: TGTGCCAGCAGGATTGGGACAGGGGAGGGGTACTTC. Its protein is CASRIGTGEGYF.